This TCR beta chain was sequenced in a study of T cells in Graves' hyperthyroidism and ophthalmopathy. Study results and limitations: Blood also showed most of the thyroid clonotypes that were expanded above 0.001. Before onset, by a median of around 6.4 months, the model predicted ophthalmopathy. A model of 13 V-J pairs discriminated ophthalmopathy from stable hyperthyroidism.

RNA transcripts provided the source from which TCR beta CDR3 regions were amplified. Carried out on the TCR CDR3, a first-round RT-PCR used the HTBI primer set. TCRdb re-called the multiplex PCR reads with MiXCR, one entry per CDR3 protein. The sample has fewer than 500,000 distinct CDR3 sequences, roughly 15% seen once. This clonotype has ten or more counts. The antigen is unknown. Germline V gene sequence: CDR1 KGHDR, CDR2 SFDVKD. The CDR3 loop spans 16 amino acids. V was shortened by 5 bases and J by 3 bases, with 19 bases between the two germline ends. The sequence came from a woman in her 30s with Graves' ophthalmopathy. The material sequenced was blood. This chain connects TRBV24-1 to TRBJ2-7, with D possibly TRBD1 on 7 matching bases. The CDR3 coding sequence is TGTGCCACCAGTGGTAAACCGCGCAGGGGGGACTACGAGCAGTACTTC. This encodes CATSGKPRRGDYEQYF.